Shown below are 30 T cell receptor beta chains from a single sample sequenced in a study of blood T cell repertoires in COVID-19 (dated by TCRdb to 2020 to 2022). Receptor libraries were prepared by the immunoSEQ multiplex PCR assay. In its TCRdb copy, this immuneACCESS table keeps in-frame sequences only and misses some clones. Where compared with another copy, unresolved V genes explain less than half of these, and the others have no known cause. The sample table holds approximately 60,000 clones, of which approximately 80% were seen once. The ten largest clones take up more than 20% of the sample. Source material: peripheral blood. The receptors originated from a man aged 45-65 years with active or convalescent COVID-19.

The chain joins TRBV5-1 to TRBJ2-5; a possible D gene is TRBD2 (5 bases). V lost 4 bases to trimming and J lost 1 base, with 20 bases between them. This CDR3 is built from 17 residues. The germline CDR1 and CDR2 sequences are SGHRS and YFSETQ. CDR3 region: CASSPGVGFGGQETQYF. CDR3 DNA: TGCGCCAGCAGCCCCGGGGTGGGGTTTGGAGGCCAAGAGACCCAGTACTTC.

The V call is TRBV7-3, the J call TRBJ2-5, with TRBD2 matching over 9 bases. CDR3 length equals 15 residues. V lost 5 bases, J lost 0 bases, and 4 bases stayed unmatched. CDR1 SGHTA and CDR2 FQGTGA come from the germline V gene. The CDR3 nucleotides are TGTGCCAGCAGCCTTAGCGGGGGTAACCAAGAGACCCAGTACTTC. It yields the protein CASSLSGGNQETQYF.

This chain joins TRBV12-3 or TRBV12-4 and TRBJ1-1; the D gene is possibly TRBD1 (6 bases). With 5 bases removed from V and 6 bases from J, the gap between germline ends came to 13 bases. The CDR3 covers 13 residues. The CDR3 DNA reads as TGTGCCAGCAGTCTGGGGGGGGCCGCTGAAGCTTTCTTT. Protein: CASSLGGAAEAFF.

This chain connects TRBV27 to TRBJ2-7, with a possible D match to TRBD2 (6 bases). Germline V gives CDR1 MNHEY, CDR2 SMNVEV (reference sequence). The CDR3 spans 14 residues. Between the trimmed V and J ends, which lost 0 bases and 4 bases, there was a span of 10 bases. The CDR3 DNA sequence: TGTGCCAGCAGTTTATCCCCAGGGAGGTACGAGCAGTACTTC. Translation: CASSLSPGRYEQYF.

The chain is built from TRBV19 and TRBJ2-1; D remains ambiguous. The CDR3 spans 12 residues. Trimming left V 2 bases short and J 7 bases short, with 6 bases between. Per the germline V gene, CDR1 is LNHDA and CDR2 is SQIVND (reference sequence). The chain's CDR3 is CASSIFRNEQFF. CDR3 in DNA: TGTGCCAGTAGTATATTCAGGAATGAGCAGTTCTTC.

J is TRBJ2-1 and V is TRBV9; D might be TRBD2 (5 bases). Trimming removed 0 bases at V and 0 bases at J, with 7 bases between. This CDR3 region has 15 residues. Germline V gene sequence: CDR1 SGDLS, CDR2 YYNGEE. CDR3 DNA: TGTGCCAGCAGCGTAGGGCGGGCCTCCTACAATGAGCAGTTCTTC. This sequence encodes CASSVGRASYNEQFF.

The chain uses TRBV9 and TRBJ2-7, with a weak D call TRBD2 (6 bases). Per germline, CDR1 SGDLS and CDR2 YYNGEE. V lost 4 bases, J lost 3 bases, and 14 bases lay in between. The CDR3 consists of 14 residues. As DNA, the CDR3 is TGTGCCAGCAGCCCCTGGGGAGGAAACTACGAGCAGTACTTC. Translation gives CASSPWGGNYEQYF.

The table lists this clone with a few counts. The chain links TRBV5-1 to TRBJ1-5; D is possibly TRBD1 (6 bases). V was pared by 0 bases and J by 3 bases, with 10 bases between. The CDR3 spans 15 residues. CDR1 and CDR2 from the germline V gene are SGHRS and YFSETQ. As DNA, the CDR3 is TGCGCCAGCAGCTTGGGCGAGGGGGTCAATCAGCCCCAGCATTTT. It is translated as CASSLGEGVNQPQHF.

This sequence joins TRBV5-6 and TRBJ1-2; a possible D gene is TRBD1 (6 bases). Germline loops: CDR1 SGHDT, CDR2 YYEEEE. The CDR3 length is 12 residues. V was pared by 4 bases and J by 8 bases, with 12 bases between. This CDR3 reads CASSSQQGGYTF. Here the CDR3 DNA reads TGTGCCAGCAGCAGCCAACAGGGAGGCTACACCTTC.

This rearrangement joins TRBV18 to TRBJ2-5; 8 nucleotides match TRBD2. CDR3 length: 16 residues. J was trimmed by 3 bases and V by 4 bases; bases with no gene match: 10. Germline CDR1 KGHSH, CDR2 LQKENI. CDR3 residues: CASSLSAGVGEETQYF. The CDR3 DNA sequence: TGTGCCAGCTCACTCTCAGCGGGAGTGGGGGAAGAGACCCAGTACTTC.

The chain has TRBV27 and TRBJ2-7; possibly TRBD1 for D (6 bases). The germline V and J ends were trimmed by 6 bases and 4 bases, with 13 bases remaining between them. The CDR3 has 13 residues. Germline lookup yields CDR1 MNHEY and CDR2 SMNVEV (reference sequence). The DNA for the CDR3 is TGTGCCAGCAGGAGGACAGCGTATTACGAGCAGTACTTC. Translation: CASRRTAYYEQYF.

J is TRBJ2-3 and V is TRBV9, with a tentative D call TRBD1 (5 bases). This CDR3 has 13 residues. V lost 0 bases, J lost 7 bases, and 9 bases lay in between. Germline CDR1 reads SGDLS; CDR2 reads YYNGEE. CDR3 sequence reads: CASSVEGAYTQYF. Here the CDR3 DNA reads TGTGCCAGCAGCGTAGAAGGGGCGTATACGCAGTATTTT. The variable domain in full, completed from reference TRBV9 and TRBJ2-3, reads DSGVTQTPKHLITATGQRVTLRCSPRSGDLSVYWYQQSLDQGLQFLIQYYNGEERAKGNILERFSAQQFPDLHSELNLSSLELGDSALYFCASSVEGAYTQYFGPGTRLTVL.

This clone showed up just once. The rearrangement joins TRBV6-4 to TRBJ2-2, with D possibly being TRBD1 (5 bases). The V end lost 6 bases, the J end lost 7 bases, and 12 bases lay between the germline ends. Germline CDR1 reads MRHNA; CDR2 reads SNTAGT. The CDR3 has 13 residues. The CDR3 DNA sequence: TGTGCCAGCAGCCCGGACACCGTCGGGGAGCTGTTTTTT. It codes for CASSPDTVGELFF.

There are many counts of this clone. The chain is built from TRBV5-4 and TRBJ2-5; 8 bases align to TRBD1. Losses at the gene ends were 4 bases for V and 5 bases for J; bases not matched to a gene: 13. The CDR3 spans 16 residues. Germline V gene sequence: CDR1 SGHNT, CDR2 YYREEE (reference sequence). CDR3 amino acids: CASSPQDRVNVETQYF. For the CDR3, the DNA is TGTGCCAGCAGCCCCCAGGACAGGGTCAATGTGGAGACCCAGTACTTC.

The chain recombines TRBV20-1 with TRBJ2-3; no firm D call. Germline CDR1 DFQATT, CDR2 SNEGSKA (reference sequence). The CDR3 spans 11 residues. Trimming took 7 bases from V and 0 from J, leaving 5 bases between them. Here the CDR3 reads CSVASTDTQYF. The CDR3 bases are TGCAGTGTGGCCAGCACAGATACGCAGTATTTT.

CDR3 amino acids: CASSVDSPGYTF. The CDR3 bases are TGTGCCAGCAGTGTGGACAGCCCTGGCTACACCTTC. The V and J genes are TRBV2 and TRBJ1-2, with D perhaps matching TRBD1 (6 bases). V lost 4 bases to trimming and J lost 7 bases, with 10 bases between them. The CDR3 length is 12 residues. Germline V CDR1 and CDR2: SNHLY, FYNNEI.

This sequence joins TRBV5-4 and TRBJ2-1; 12 bases are shared with TRBD1. The CDR3 runs 15 residues. In germline, CDR1 is SGHNT, CDR2 YYREEE (reference sequence). V lost 3 bases and J lost 9; bases outside the gene matches: 7. DNA of the CDR3: TGTGCCAGCAGCTCCTGGGACAGGGGGCGCGGTGAGCAGTTCTTC. This codes for CASSSWDRGRGEQFF. Using reference TRBV5-4 and TRBJ2-1 for the parts outside the CDR3, the full variable domain is ETGVTQSPTHLIKTRGQQVTLRCSSQSGHNTVSWYQQALGQGPQFIFQYYREEENGRGNFPPRFSGLQFPNYSSELNVNALELDDSALYLCASSSWDRGRGEQFFGPGTRLTVL.

This clone was detected only a few times. Other DNA sequences in this specimen translate into the identical CDR3. The chain combines TRBV18 with TRBJ2-5; the D gene is possibly TRBD2 (5 bases). The length of the CDR3 is 13 residues. The ends were cut back, 2 bases at V and 4 bases at J, with 8 bases in the middle. Looked up from germline, CDR1 is KGHSH and CDR2 is LQKENI. The CDR3 coding sequence is TGTGCCAGCTCACCAGGACTGGGAGAGACCCAGTACTTC. Encoded protein: CASSPGLGETQYF. The whole variable domain, filled in from reference TRBV18 and TRBJ2-5, reads NAGVMQNPRHLVRRRGQEARLRCSPMKGHSHVYWYRQLPEEGLKFMVYLQKENIIDESGMPKERFSAEFPKEGPSILRIQQVVRGDSAAYFCASSPGLGETQYFGPGTRLLVL.

The genes are TRBV30 and TRBJ1-6; D is uncertain. The CDR3 is made up of 15 amino acids. V lost 1 base to trimming and J lost 2 bases, with 9 bases between them. Germline V gene lookup returns CDR1 GTSNPN and CDR2 SVGIG (reference sequence). For the CDR3, the DNA is TGTGCCTGGAGTGAGAGTGGAGCCTATAATTCACCCCTCCACTTT. As protein: CAWSESGAYNSPLHF.

The CDR3 nucleotides read TGTGCCACCCGGACTGAGTCGGCACGCCAGCCCCAGCATTTT. Protein product: CATRTESARQPQHF. This sequence joins TRBV6-5 and TRBJ1-5; unclear D gene. This CDR3 spans 14 amino acids. CDR1 and CDR2 (germline): MNHEY, SVGAGI. The ends were cut back, 10 bases at V and 7 bases at J, with 20 bases in the middle.

The rearrangement joins TRBV19 to TRBJ1-2; 8 nucleotides agree with TRBD1. With V trimmed by 6 bases and J by 0 bases, 9 bases remained unmatched. The germline gives CDR1 LNHDA, CDR2 SQIVND (reference sequence). The CDR3 runs to 16 residues. The CDR3 DNA follows: TGTGCCAGTAGCGATACCGGACAGGGAGCTAACTATGGCTACACCTTC. This gives the protein CASSDTGQGANYGYTF.

The J gene is TRBJ2-3, the V gene TRBV7-3; 7 bases match TRBD2. The CDR3 runs to 15 residues. The V gene end was trimmed by 5 bases and the J gene end by 1 base; junction bases not matched to a gene: 6. The germline CDR1 and CDR2 sequences are SGHTA and FQGTGA. The DNA of the CDR3 is TGTGCCAGCAGCCTGCTGGCGGGGGGCACAGATACGCAGTATTTT. Protein product: CASSLLAGGTDTQYF.

This chain joins TRBV20-1 and TRBJ2-1, with D perhaps TRBD1 (6 bases). This CDR3 has 11 residues. Trimming stripped 6 bases from V and 6 bases from J, with 9 bases between. From germline, CDR1 is DFQATT and CDR2 SNEGSKA (reference sequence). Here the CDR3 reads CSADSRNEQFF. Here the CDR3 DNA reads TGCAGTGCGGACAGCCGCAATGAGCAGTTCTTC.

This chain's CDR3 is CASTTVTTDTQYF. The CDR3 DNA follows: TGTGCCAGCACCACTGTGACAACAGATACGCAGTATTTT. The J gene is TRBJ2-3, the V gene TRBV2, with unresolved D. The CDR3 spans 13 residues. The V gene's germline CDR1 is SNHLY and CDR2 FYNNEI. The V end was cut by 7 bases, the J end by 3 bases, with 11 bases between.

The chain links TRBV5-1 to TRBJ2-2; 7 bases match TRBD1. Per the germline V gene, CDR1 is SGHRS and CDR2 is YFSETQ. The length of the CDR3 is 15 residues. V was clipped by 5 bases and J by 8 bases; unmatched bases: 12. This chain's CDR3 is CASRLTGTQGGELFF. As DNA, the CDR3 is TGCGCCAGCAGATTGACAGGGACCCAAGGAGGGGAGCTGTTTTTT.

The chain has TRBV5-1 and TRBJ1-6; 8 nucleotides match TRBD1. This CDR3 has 14 amino acids. The V and J ends lost 5 bases and 7 bases, in that order; junction bases with no gene match: 5. Germline V CDR1 and CDR2: SGHRS, YFSETQ. The CDR3 region is CASRPGTGNSPLHF. The CDR3 DNA is TGCGCCAGCAGACCCGGGACAGGAAATTCACCCCTCCACTTT.

The DNA for the CDR3 is TGTGCCAGCAGCTTCCCCGGGACTAGGATTTCAGATACGCAGTATTTT. Its protein is CASSFPGTRISDTQYF. V is TRBV5-6 and J is TRBJ2-3, with 8 bases identical to TRBD2. Germline V lookup: CDR1 SGHDT, CDR2 YYEEEE. The CDR3 has 16 amino acids. The V segment lost 2 bases and the J segment 4 bases; nucleotides outside the gene matches: 9.

The V gene is TRBV7-9, the J gene TRBJ2-3; D not certain. This CDR3 is 12 amino acids long. Germline-derived CDR1 and CDR2 are SEHNR and FQNEAQ (reference sequence). Trimming stripped 7 bases from V and 4 bases from J, with 9 bases between. The CDR3 sequence: CASKLVADTQYF. The DNA of the CDR3 is TGTGCCAGCAAACTGGTAGCAGATACGCAGTATTTT.

The chain recombines TRBV4-1 with TRBJ2-5; TRBD2 agrees at 13 bases. Germline-derived CDR1 and CDR2 are MGHRA and YSYEKL. V shed 2 bases and J 1 base; nucleotides not matched to a gene: 13. This CDR3 has 20 amino acids. The CDR3 DNA sequence: TGCGCCAGCAGCCAAACCGTAGGGACTAGCGGGGTATCACTCCAAGAGACCCAGTACTTC. Translation: CASSQTVGTSGVSLQETQYF.

The chain carries TRBV11-2 and TRBJ2-6; possibly TRBD2 for D (5 bases). The CDR3 consists of 17 residues. V was clipped by 5 bases and J by 0 bases, with 14 bases between them. Germline V gives CDR1 SGHAT, CDR2 FQNNGV. DNA of the CDR3: TGTGCCAGCAGCCCGCAAGGACTTACCTCTGGGGCCAACGTCCTGACTTTC. It is translated as CASSPQGLTSGANVLTF.